A single count supports the clone carrying this TCR beta chain. The sample originates from a study of blood T cell repertoires in COVID-19. Turning to the study itself: Whether acute or convalescent, the COVID-19 samples came from the United States, Italy and Spain. T cells, B-cell-depleted T cells, or PBMCs provided the cDNA or gDNA that served as material.

In Seattle, patients joined the study during active infection and were tracked longitudinally. Germline V CDR1 and CDR2: MNHEY, SMNVEV (reference sequence). This CDR3 is 15 amino acids long. V dropped 4 bases and J dropped 0; count of bases not matched to a gene: 4. Original analysis: The authors estimated nucleated cell counts from reference gene primer amplification. Libraries were prepared by immunoSEQ multiplex PCR; TCRdb keeps only in-frame clonotypes and omits some of them. V and J calls and clone size are those listed in that table; D and trimming were worked out from the DNA. The data contain 410,000 or so clones, approximately 90% of them seen just once; the ten biggest clones take up around 1.5%.

The source is a woman in her 40s with COVID-19, enrolled during active disease. Sequenced: peripheral blood. The chain uses TRBV27 and TRBJ1-1; 8 nucleotides match TRBD1. This chain's CDR3 is CASSSSTGVNTEAFF. For the CDR3, the DNA is TGTGCCAGCAGTTCCTCGACAGGGGTGAACACTGAAGCTTTCTTT.